What follows is one TCR beta chain and its context. Following RNA extraction, reverse transcription yielded cDNA that acted as the sequencing template. Libraries were prepared by immunoSEQ multiplex PCR; TCRdb keeps only in-frame clonotypes and omits some of them. There are around 200,000 clones in the sample; roughly 60% occur only once, and 1.7% lies in the top ten. The data belong to a study of CD8+ T cells in alopecia areata. This TCR derives from a human donor with alopecia areata. This specimen was CD4+ T cells sorted from blood, taken at week 0.

The CDR3 loop reads CATSNPGGNQPQHF. CDR3 nucleotides: TGTGCCACCTCAAACCCCGGGGGTAATCAGCCCCAGCATTTT. The chain couples TRBV15 to TRBJ1-5; a possible D gene is TRBD1 (5 bases). The CDR3 consists of 14 residues. Germline CDR1 reads LNHNV; CDR2 reads YYDKDF (reference sequence). Trimming cost V 8 bases and J 4 bases, with 15 bases left between them.